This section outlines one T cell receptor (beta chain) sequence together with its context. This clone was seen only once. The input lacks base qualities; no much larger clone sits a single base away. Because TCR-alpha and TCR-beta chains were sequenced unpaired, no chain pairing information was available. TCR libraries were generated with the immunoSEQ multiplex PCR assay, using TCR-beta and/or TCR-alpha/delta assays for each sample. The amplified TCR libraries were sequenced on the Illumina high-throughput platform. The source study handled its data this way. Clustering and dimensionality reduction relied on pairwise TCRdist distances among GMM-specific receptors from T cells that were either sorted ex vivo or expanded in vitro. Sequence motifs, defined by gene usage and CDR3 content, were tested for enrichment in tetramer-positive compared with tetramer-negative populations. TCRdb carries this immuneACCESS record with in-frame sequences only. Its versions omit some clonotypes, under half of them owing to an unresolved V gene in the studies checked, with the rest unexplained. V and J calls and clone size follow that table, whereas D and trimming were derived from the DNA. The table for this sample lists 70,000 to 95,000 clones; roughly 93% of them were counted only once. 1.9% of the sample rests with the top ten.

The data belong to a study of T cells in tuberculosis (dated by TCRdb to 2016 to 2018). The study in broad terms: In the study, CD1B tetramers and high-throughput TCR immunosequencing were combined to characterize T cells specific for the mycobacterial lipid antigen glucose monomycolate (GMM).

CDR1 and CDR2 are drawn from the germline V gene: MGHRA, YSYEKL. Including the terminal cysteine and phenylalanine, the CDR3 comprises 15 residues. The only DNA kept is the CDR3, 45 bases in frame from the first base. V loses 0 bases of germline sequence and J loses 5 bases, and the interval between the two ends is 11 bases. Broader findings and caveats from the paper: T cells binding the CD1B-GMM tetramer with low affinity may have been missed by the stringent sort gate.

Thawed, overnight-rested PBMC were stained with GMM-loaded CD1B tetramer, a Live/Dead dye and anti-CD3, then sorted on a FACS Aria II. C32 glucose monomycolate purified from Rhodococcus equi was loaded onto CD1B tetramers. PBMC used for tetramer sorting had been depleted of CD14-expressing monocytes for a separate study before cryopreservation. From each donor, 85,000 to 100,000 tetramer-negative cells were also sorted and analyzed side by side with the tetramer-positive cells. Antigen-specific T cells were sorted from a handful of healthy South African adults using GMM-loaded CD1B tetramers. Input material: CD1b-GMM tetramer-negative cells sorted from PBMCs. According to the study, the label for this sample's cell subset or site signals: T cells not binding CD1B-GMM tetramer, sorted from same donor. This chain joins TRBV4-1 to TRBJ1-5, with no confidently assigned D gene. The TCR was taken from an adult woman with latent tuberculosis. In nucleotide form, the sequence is TGCGCCAGCAGCCAAGAGTTAGCCAGCTATCAGCCCCAGCATTTT. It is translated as CASSQELASYQPQHF.